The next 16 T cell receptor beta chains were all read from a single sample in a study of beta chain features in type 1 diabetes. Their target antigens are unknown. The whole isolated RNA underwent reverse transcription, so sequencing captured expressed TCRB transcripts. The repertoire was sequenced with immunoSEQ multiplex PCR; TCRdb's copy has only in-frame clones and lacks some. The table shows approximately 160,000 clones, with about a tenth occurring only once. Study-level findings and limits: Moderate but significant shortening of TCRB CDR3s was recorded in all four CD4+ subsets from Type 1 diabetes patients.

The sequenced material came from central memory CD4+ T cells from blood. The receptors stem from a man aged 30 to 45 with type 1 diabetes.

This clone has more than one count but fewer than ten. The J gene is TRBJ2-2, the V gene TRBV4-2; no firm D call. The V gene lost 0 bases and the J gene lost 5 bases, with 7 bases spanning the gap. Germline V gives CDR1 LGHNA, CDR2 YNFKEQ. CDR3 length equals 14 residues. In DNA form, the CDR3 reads TGTGCCAGCAGCCAAGACGCCCTAACCGGGGAGCTGTTTTTT. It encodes CASSQDALTGELFF.

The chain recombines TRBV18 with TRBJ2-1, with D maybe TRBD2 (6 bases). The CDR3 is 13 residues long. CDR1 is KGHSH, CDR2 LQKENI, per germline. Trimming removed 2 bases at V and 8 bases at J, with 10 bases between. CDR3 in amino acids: CASSPRRDDEQFF. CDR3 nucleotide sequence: TGTGCCAGCTCACCAAGGAGGGACGATGAGCAGTTCTTC. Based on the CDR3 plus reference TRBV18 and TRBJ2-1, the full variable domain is NAGVMQNPRHLVRRRGQEARLRCSPMKGHSHVYWYRQLPEEGLKFMVYLQKENIIDESGMPKERFSAEFPKEGPSILRIQQVVRGDSAAYFCASSPRRDDEQFFGPGTRLTVL.

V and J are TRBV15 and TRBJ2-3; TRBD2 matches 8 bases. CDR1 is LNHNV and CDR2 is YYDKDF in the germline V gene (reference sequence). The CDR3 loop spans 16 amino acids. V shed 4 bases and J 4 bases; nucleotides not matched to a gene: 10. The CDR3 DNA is TGTGCCACCAGCAAAATGGGGACTAGTCCCCCAGATACGCAGTATTTT. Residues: CATSKMGTSPPDTQYF.

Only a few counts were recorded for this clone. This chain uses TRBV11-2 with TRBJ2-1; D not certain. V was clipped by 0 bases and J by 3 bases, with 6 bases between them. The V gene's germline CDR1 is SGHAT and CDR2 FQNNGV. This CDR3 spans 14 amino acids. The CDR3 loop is CASSLEADYNEQFF. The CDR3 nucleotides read TGTGCCAGCAGCTTAGAGGCAGACTACAATGAGCAGTTCTTC.

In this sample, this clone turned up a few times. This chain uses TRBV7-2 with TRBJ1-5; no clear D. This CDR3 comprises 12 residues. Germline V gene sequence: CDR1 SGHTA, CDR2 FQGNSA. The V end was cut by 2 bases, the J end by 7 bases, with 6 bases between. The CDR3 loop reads CASSLLTQPQHF. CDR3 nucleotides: TGTGCCAGCAGCTTACTAACGCAGCCCCAGCATTTT.

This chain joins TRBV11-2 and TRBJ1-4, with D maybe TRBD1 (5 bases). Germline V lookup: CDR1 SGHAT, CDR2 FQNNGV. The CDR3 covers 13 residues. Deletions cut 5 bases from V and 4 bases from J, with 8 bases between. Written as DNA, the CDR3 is TGTGCCAGCAGCCGACAGATTAATGAAAAACTGTTTTTT. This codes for CASSRQINEKLFF. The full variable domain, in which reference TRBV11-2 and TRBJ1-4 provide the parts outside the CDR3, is EAGVAQSPRYKIIEKRQSVAFWCNPISGHATLYWYQQILGQGPKLLIQFQNNGVVDDSQLPKDRFSAERLKGVDSTLKIQPAKLEDSAVYLCASSRQINEKLFFGSGTQLSVL.

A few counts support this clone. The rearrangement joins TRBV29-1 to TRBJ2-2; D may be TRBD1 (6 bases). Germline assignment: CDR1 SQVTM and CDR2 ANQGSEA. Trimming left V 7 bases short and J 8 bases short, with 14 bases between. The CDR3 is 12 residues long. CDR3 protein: CSGGQNLGELFF. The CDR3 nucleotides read TGCAGCGGCGGACAGAATTTAGGGGAGCTGTTTTTT.

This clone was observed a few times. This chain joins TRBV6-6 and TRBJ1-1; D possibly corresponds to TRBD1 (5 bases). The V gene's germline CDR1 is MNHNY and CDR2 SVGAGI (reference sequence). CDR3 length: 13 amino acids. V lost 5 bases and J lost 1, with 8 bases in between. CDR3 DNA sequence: TGTGCCAGCAGTCGCGGACAGAACACTGAAGCTTTCTTT. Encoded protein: CASSRGQNTEAFF.

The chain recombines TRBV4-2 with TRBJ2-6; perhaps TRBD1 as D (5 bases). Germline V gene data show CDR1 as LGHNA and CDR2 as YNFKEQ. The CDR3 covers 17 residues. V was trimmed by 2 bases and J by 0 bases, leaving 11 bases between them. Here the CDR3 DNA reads TGTGCCAGCAGCCAACAGGGTATAAGCTCTGGGGCCAACGTCCTGACTTTC. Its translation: CASSQQGISSGANVLTF.

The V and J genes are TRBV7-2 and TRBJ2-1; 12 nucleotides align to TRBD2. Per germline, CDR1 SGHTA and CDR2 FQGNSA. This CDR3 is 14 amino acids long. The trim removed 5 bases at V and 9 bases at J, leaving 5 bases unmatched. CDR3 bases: TGTGCCAGCAGCCCGAGACTAGCGGGAGCTGAGCAGTTCTTC. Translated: CASSPRLAGAEQFF.

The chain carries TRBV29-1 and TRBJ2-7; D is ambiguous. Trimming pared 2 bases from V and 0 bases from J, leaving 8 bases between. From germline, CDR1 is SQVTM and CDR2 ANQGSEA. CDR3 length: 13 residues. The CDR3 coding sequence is TGCAGCGTTGAAACCCCCAGCTCCTACGAGCAGTACTTC. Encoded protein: CSVETPSSYEQYF.

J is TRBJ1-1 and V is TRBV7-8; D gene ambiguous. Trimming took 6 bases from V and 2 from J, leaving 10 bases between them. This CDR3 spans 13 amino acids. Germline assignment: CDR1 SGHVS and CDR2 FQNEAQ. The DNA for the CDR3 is TGTGCCAGCAGGCGGCAGTTCAACACTGAAGCTTTCTTT. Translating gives CASRRQFNTEAFF.

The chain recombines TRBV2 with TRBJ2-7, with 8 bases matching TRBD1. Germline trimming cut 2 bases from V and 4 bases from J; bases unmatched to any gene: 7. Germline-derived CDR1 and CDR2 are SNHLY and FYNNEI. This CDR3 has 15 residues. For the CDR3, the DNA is TGTGCCAGCAGTGAAATGGCAGGGGGCGGGTACGAGCAGTACTTC. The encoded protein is CASSEMAGGGYEQYF.

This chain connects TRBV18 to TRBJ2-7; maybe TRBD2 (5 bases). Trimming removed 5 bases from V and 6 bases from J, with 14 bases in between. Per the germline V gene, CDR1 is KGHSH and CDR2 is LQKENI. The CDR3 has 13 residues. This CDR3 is CASSEMEEGEQYF. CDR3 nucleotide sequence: TGTGCCAGCTCAGAAATGGAAGAGGGCGAGCAGTACTTC.

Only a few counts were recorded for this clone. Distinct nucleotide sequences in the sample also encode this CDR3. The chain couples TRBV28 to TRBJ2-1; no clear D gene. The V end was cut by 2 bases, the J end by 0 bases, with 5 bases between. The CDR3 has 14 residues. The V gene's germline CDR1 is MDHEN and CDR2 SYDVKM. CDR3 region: CASSLVSSYNEQFF. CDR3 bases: TGTGCCAGCAGTTTAGTCAGCTCCTACAATGAGCAGTTCTTC.

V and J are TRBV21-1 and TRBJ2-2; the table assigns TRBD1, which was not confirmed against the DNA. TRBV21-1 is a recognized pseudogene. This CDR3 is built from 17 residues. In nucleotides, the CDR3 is TGTGCCAGTCAACTTTATACCCCGGCAGGGGTCGCCGGGGAGCTGTTTTTT. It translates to CASQLYTPAGVAGELFF.